The clone carrying this T cell receptor (beta chain) was seen only once. This entry comes from a study of blood T cell repertoires in COVID-19. Overall study context: Both acute and convalescent COVID-19 samples were obtained from the United States, Italy and Spain. The cDNA or gDNA used as material had been derived from T cells, B-cell-depleted T cells, or PBMCs.

How the authors handled the data: Quantification of nucleated cells was approximated via reference gene primer amplification. Repertoires were generated with immunoSEQ multiplex PCR, while TCRdb's copy carries only in-frame clones and drops some. That table is the source of V, J and clone size, and D and trimming were worked out from the DNA. In the table there are 130,000 or so clones, around four fifths of which are singletons. The CDR3 length is 15 residues. CDR1 and CDR2 (germline): LNHDA, SQIVND (reference sequence). V lost 7 bases and J lost 4; bases outside the gene matches: 12. The genes are TRBV19 and TRBJ1-2; TRBD1 agrees at 7 bases. The TCR originated in a human donor in a cohort sampled during active COVID-19. The sequenced sample consisted of peripheral blood. The CDR3 bases are TGTGCCAGTACCGCCCGAACAGGGGTAGGCTATGGCTACACCTTC. Protein product: CASTARTGVGYGYTF.